This TCR beta chain is from a study of T cell responses to AZD1222 COVID-19 vaccine (dated by TCRdb to the early 2020s). A note on the overall study: A total of 233 trial participants underwent TCR sequencing, of whom some 210 received two doses of AZD1222 and around 25 received two doses of the MenACWY control vaccine. Trial participants were enrolled into age subgroups of 18-55, 56-69 and 70-plus years, which contained 148, 28 and 57 TCR-sequenced participants, respectively.

This clone was observed once. This receptor's antigen is unknown. Base qualities were left out, and no much larger clone turns up one base away. The CDR3 regions of human TCRbeta chains were subjected to immunosequencing. Per the authors' processing: Repertoire TCRs were matched against a reference library of SARS-CoV-2-specific TCRs generated with the MIRA antigen-specificity platform. Breadth meant the fraction of unique TCRs that were SARS-CoV-2-associated, whereas depth meant the fraction of total T cells that were SARS-CoV-2-associated. Using the MIRA data, every spike-specific TCR was mapped to the spike region that the TCR reacted to and assigned to either a CD4 or a CD8 class. Log10-transformed breadth and depth values were compared by one-way ANOVA with Sidak's multiple comparisons tests. TCRdb took over this immuneACCESS table, retaining in-frame rearrangements with V and J assigned. Such tables are incomplete; in checked studies, under half of the missing clones stem from an unresolved V gene, and the remainder is unexplained. V and J calls plus clone size are reproduced from that table; the DNA served to infer D and trimming. The sample table shows roughly 70,000 clones, and roughly nine tenths are seen once. Over 7.5% of the sample lies in the top ten.

Deletion took 2 bases off V and 0 bases off J, with a span of 5 bases between the germline ends. From the cysteine up to the phenylalanine, the CDR3 has a length of 14 residues. The sequence is cut down to CDR3 DNA, 42 bases in frame from base 1. In the germline V gene, CDR1 corresponds to MNHEY and CDR2 to SVGAGI. The meaning of the sample's time point label: about 28 days (+/-7) after the second vaccine dose. AZD1222 recipients whose second dose came at about 4 weeks and those whose second dose came at about 12 weeks were combined into one group, since spike-specific TCR depth and breadth did not differ between the two schedules. The vaccinee samples were drawn from two UK trials, COV001 and COV002, one of which was a single-blind randomized controlled phase 2/3 trial testing AZD1222 (ChAdOx1 nCoV-19) in healthy adults. Trial participant PBMC samples were collected at day 0 and day 28 after the second dose for TCRbeta chain sequencing.

Findings and caveats that apply to the study as a whole: The 56-69-year group was small, and its depth increase did not reach significance, likely because of low power. Reportedly, close to half of the unique spike-specific TCRs recognized epitopes lying outside the regions that are mutated in the B.1.351 and B.1.1.7 variants. Conclusions about previously exposed vaccinees were limited because only 5 or 6 AZD1222 recipients were SARS-CoV-2 seropositive at baseline. Participants were mostly white British, with more females than males. The authors suggested clonal diversity may have been underestimated. A significant rise in spike-specific TCR breadth and depth was observed after two AZD1222 doses relative to day 0 and relative to MenACWY recipients. Vaccine-associated CD4 TCRs spanned the whole spike protein, with dominant responses in regions 160-218 and 743-854. Because no day 14 peak-response samples were available, the repertoires could be characterized only after the peak T cell response.

Sequenced here: peripheral blood, sampled 28 days after the second AZD1222 dose. This TCR was recovered from an adult who received the AZD1222 COVID-19 vaccine. This chain joins TRBV6-5 to TRBJ1-3, with the D gene too uncertain to name. CDR3 reads: CASSYASSGNTIYF. The DNA reads as follows: TGTGCCAGCAGTTACGCAAGCTCTGGAAACACCATATATTTT.